Shown below are 23 T cell receptor beta chains from a single sample sequenced in a study of radiotherapy plus CTLA-4 blockade in lung cancer. The method was immunoSEQ multiplex PCR; TCRdb's version includes in-frame clones alone and lacks a portion of them. This repertoire shows more than 65,000 clones, over 80% found once; its top ten account for 0.82%. The sequenced sample was peripheral blood, obtained from a patient treated with radiotherapy plus ipilimumab. The receptors derive from a human donor with non-small cell lung cancer who had stable disease on radiotherapy plus ipilimumab.

The chain is built from TRBV7-8 and TRBJ2-6; the D gene is possibly TRBD1 (6 bases). The V and J ends lost 1 base and 1 base respectively, with 14 bases between them. From germline, CDR1 is SGHVS and CDR2 FQNEAQ. The CDR3 runs 18 residues. In DNA form, the CDR3 reads TGTGCCAGCAGCTTAGGTGGGACATTTCCTTCTGGGGCCAACGTCCTGACTTTC. This encodes CASSLGGTFPSGANVLTF. The full variable domain, completed using reference TRBV7-8 and TRBJ2-6, is GAGVSQSPRYKVAKRGQDVALRCDPISGHVSLFWYQQALGQGPEFLTYFQNEAQLDKSGLPSDRFFAERPEGSVSTLKIQRTQQEDSAVYLCASSLGGTFPSGANVLTFGAGSRLTVL.

The V and J genes are TRBV2 and TRBJ1-4, with a weak D call TRBD1 (6 bases). V was trimmed by 7 bases and J by 3 bases, leaving 15 bases between them. Germline V gene sequence: CDR1 SNHLY, CDR2 FYNNEI. The length of the CDR3 is 15 residues. This CDR3 is CASIGRDTSNEKLFF. Here the CDR3 DNA reads TGTGCCAGCATTGGTAGGGACACCTCTAATGAAAAACTGTTTTTT.

CDR3: CASRASGGKETQYF. Here the CDR3 DNA reads TGTGCCAGCCGGGCCAGCGGGGGGAAGGAGACCCAGTACTTC. The chain uses TRBV5-4 and TRBJ2-5; TRBD2 aligns across 9 bases. Per germline, CDR1 SGHNT and CDR2 YYREEE (reference sequence). The CDR3 is 14 residues long. Trimming cost V 7 bases and J 5 bases; bases outside gene matches: 9. Combining the CDR3 with reference TRBV5-4 and TRBJ2-5 gives the whole variable domain ETGVTQSPTHLIKTRGQQVTLRCSSQSGHNTVSWYQQALGQGPQFIFQYYREEENGRGNFPPRFSGLQFPNYSSELNVNALELDDSALYLCASRASGGKETQYFGPGTRLLVL.

The chain carries TRBV6-4 and TRBJ2-5, with D perhaps matching TRBD1 (6 bases). CDR3 length: 13 residues. V lost 6 bases, J lost 4 bases, and 12 bases lay in between. Germline V gene lookup returns CDR1 MRHNA and CDR2 SNTAGT. CDR3 residues: CASSRQDRETQYF. The CDR3 DNA reads TGTGCCAGCAGCCGACAGGACCGAGAGACCCAGTACTTC.

V is TRBV5-1 and J is TRBJ1-1, with 8 bases that match TRBD1. The CDR3 covers 13 residues. Germline V gene lookup returns CDR1 SGHRS and CDR2 YFSETQ. Germline trimming cut 3 bases from V and 10 bases from J; bases unmatched to any gene: 8. DNA of the CDR3: TGCGCCAGCAGCTCAGGGACAGGTGAAGGAGCTTTCTTT. It encodes CASSSGTGEGAFF.

J is TRBJ2-1 and V is TRBV7-2, with TRBD2 matching 13 bases. The trim removed 5 bases at V and 9 bases at J, leaving 10 bases unmatched. Germline loops: CDR1 SGHTA, CDR2 FQGNSA. CDR3 length: 16 amino acids. In DNA form, the CDR3 reads TGTGCCAGCAGCACCACTAGCGGGAGGGCCATAATTGAGCAGTTCTTC. Its translation: CASSTTSGRAIIEQFF.

CDR3 in DNA: TGTGCCAGCAGCTACCCCCTGGGAGAGACCCAGTACTTC. Translating it yields CASSYPLGETQYF. The V call is TRBV7-8, the J call TRBJ2-5; D is uncertain. Trimming left V 4 bases short and J 4 bases short, with 10 bases between. The CDR3 is made up of 13 amino acids. The germline V gene has CDR1 SGHVS and CDR2 FQNEAQ. Full variable domain (outside the CDR3, taken from reference TRBV7-8 and TRBJ2-5): GAGVSQSPRYKVAKRGQDVALRCDPISGHVSLFWYQQALGQGPEFLTYFQNEAQLDKSGLPSDRFFAERPEGSVSTLKIQRTQQEDSAVYLCASSYPLGETQYFGPGTRLLVL.

The table lists this clone with a count of one. The chain couples TRBV10-1 to TRBJ2-3, with 9 bases identical to TRBD1. The V gene's germline CDR1 is WNHNN and CDR2 SYGVQD (reference sequence). CDR3 size: 15 residues. V gave up 3 bases and J gave up 3 bases; unmatched junction bases: 4. Here the CDR3 reads CASSEYRGLTDTQYF. Here the CDR3 DNA reads TGCGCCAGCAGTGAATACAGGGGGCTGACAGATACGCAGTATTTT.

V and J are TRBV28 and TRBJ1-5, with D possibly TRBD1 on 5 matching bases. The ends were cut back, 7 bases at V and 2 bases at J, with 15 bases in the middle. Germline loops: CDR1 MDHEN, CDR2 SYDVKM. The CDR3 sequence is 15 residues long. The CDR3 here is CASIPLPGGNQPQHF. The CDR3 DNA sequence: TGTGCCAGCATCCCACTCCCGGGGGGCAATCAGCCCCAGCATTTT. Full variable domain (rest looked up from reference TRBV28 and TRBJ1-5): DVKVTQSSRYLVKRTGEKVFLECVQDMDHENMFWYRQDPGLGLRLIYFSYDVKMKEKGDIPEGYSVSREKKERFSLILESASTNQTSMYLCASIPLPGGNQPQHFGDGTRLSIL.

V and J are TRBV2 and TRBJ2-3, with D possibly called TRBD1 or TRBD2 (5 bases each). CDR1 and CDR2 from the germline V gene are SNHLY and FYNNEI. Deletions cut 6 bases from V and 6 bases from J, with 13 bases between. This CDR3 spans 13 amino acids. CDR3 DNA sequence: TGTGCCAGCAGCCGAGGGACCGGCGATACGCAGTATTTT. Its protein product is CASSRGTGDTQYF.

The chain couples TRBV14 to TRBJ2-1; tentative D call: TRBD2 (5 bases). From germline, CDR1 is SGHDN and CDR2 FVKESK. V gave up 4 bases and J gave up 7 bases, with 11 bases separating them. The CDR3 is 13 amino acids. The CDR3 region has the DNA TGTGCCAGCAGCCGAGGACTGCTGAATGAGCAGTTCTTC. Encoded protein: CASSRGLLNEQFF.

This clone was seen a handful of times. The chain carries TRBV7-9 and TRBJ1-2; D unclear. The V end was cut by 1 base, the J end by 5 bases, with 14 bases between. Per germline, CDR1 SEHNR and CDR2 FQNEAQ (reference sequence). The CDR3 is made up of 15 amino acids. CDR3 sequence: CASSLVGREGYGYTF. As DNA, the CDR3 is TGTGCCAGCAGCTTAGTTGGTAGGGAAGGTTATGGCTACACCTTC.

The chain joins TRBV7-2 to TRBJ2-1, with 16 nucleotides matching TRBD2. CDR3 size: 15 residues. V trimming: 4 bases; J trimming: 9 bases; junction bases outside the gene matches: 3. Germline V gene sequence: CDR1 SGHTA, CDR2 FQGNSA. The CDR3 nucleotides read TGTGCCAGCAGCTCGGGACTAGCGGGGGGGCCTGAGCAGTTCTTC. It translates to CASSSGLAGGPEQFF.

The chain employs TRBV5-1 and TRBJ2-7, with TRBD1 as a possible D gene (6 bases). Trimming shortened V by 0 bases and J by 0 bases, and 13 bases separated the two germline ends. The germline gives CDR1 SGHRS, CDR2 YFSETQ. The CDR3 has 16 residues. The CDR3 here is CASSLAPDSSSYEQYF. For the CDR3, the DNA is TGCGCCAGCAGCTTGGCCCCGGACAGTAGCTCCTACGAGCAGTACTTC.

The CDR3 loop is CASSDWTGGAGANVLTF. The DNA of the CDR3 is TGTGCCAGCAGTGATTGGACAGGGGGCGCTGGGGCCAACGTCCTGACTTTC. This chain connects TRBV2 to TRBJ2-6; TRBD1 matches 11 bases. The CDR3 covers 17 residues. Losses at the gene ends were 3 bases for V and 2 bases for J; bases not matched to a gene: 3. Germline V gene lookup returns CDR1 SNHLY and CDR2 FYNNEI.

V usage is TRBV19 and J usage is TRBJ2-3, with D unresolved. Deletions cut 0 bases from V and 1 base from J, with 14 bases between. There are 17 residues in the CDR3. Germline CDR1 LNHDA, CDR2 SQIVND (reference sequence). The CDR3 loop reads CASSIDLGSLGTDTQYF. DNA of the CDR3: TGTGCCAGTAGTATAGATCTGGGTTCCCTTGGCACAGATACGCAGTATTTT.

The genes are TRBV5-1 and TRBJ2-1; 10 positions match TRBD1. V shed 4 bases and J 4 bases; nucleotides not matched to a gene: 2. Germline CDR1 reads SGHRS; CDR2 reads YFSETQ. This CDR3 is 14 amino acids long. The CDR3 sequence is CASSLGQGYNEQFF. The CDR3, as DNA: TGCGCCAGCAGCCTGGGACAGGGGTACAATGAGCAGTTCTTC.

This clone has more than one count but fewer than ten. V is TRBV2 and J is TRBJ1-2; D not resolved. V was shortened by 2 bases and J by 6 bases, with 10 bases between the two germline ends. CDR3 length: 13 amino acids. Germline V lookup: CDR1 SNHLY, CDR2 FYNNEI. The CDR3 is CASSERARNGYTF. The CDR3 DNA is TGTGCCAGCAGTGAACGAGCTAGGAATGGCTACACCTTC.

This chain links TRBV6-1 with TRBJ2-7; D gene unclear. CDR3 length: 13 amino acids. Trimming took 8 bases from V and 3 from J, leaving 14 bases between them. Per the germline V gene, CDR1 is MNHNS and CDR2 is SASEGT. The CDR3 protein is CASGVSSLYEQYF. The CDR3, as DNA: TGTGCCAGCGGGGTTTCCTCTCTCTACGAGCAGTACTTC.

This clone was seen once. V is TRBV4-2 and J is TRBJ2-1; possibly TRBD1 or TRBD2 for D (6 bases each). The CDR3 extends over 17 amino acids. CDR1 and CDR2 (germline): LGHNA, YNFKEQ. The ends were cut back, 4 bases at V and 5 bases at J, with 21 bases in the middle. CDR3 amino acids: CASSPFLWGASNNEQFF. Here the CDR3 DNA reads TGTGCCAGCAGCCCATTTCTATGGGGGGCCTCTAACAATGAGCAGTTCTTC.

The chain links TRBV30 to TRBJ2-5; D remains ambiguous. V lost 5 bases and J lost 3, with 10 bases in between. Looked up from germline, CDR1 is GTSNPN and CDR2 is SVGIG (reference sequence). The CDR3 covers 12 residues. CDR3 nucleotides: TGTGCCTGGTTGGCTTTCGAAGAGACCCAGTACTTC. Its protein product is CAWLAFEETQYF.

The chain links TRBV18 to TRBJ2-7, with TRBD1 matching 10 bases. The germline V gene encodes CDR1 KGHSH and CDR2 LQKENI. This CDR3 spans 15 amino acids. The V gene end was trimmed by 6 bases and the J gene end by 6 bases; junction bases not matched to a gene: 11. The CDR3 bases are TGTGCCAGCTCCTACGGACAGGGGGTATCCCCCGAGCAGTACTTC. Amino acids: CASSYGQGVSPEQYF.

The V and J genes are TRBV5-4 and TRBJ2-5; D may correspond to TRBD1 or TRBD2 (5 bases each). The CDR3 has 13 residues. Germline V gene lookup returns CDR1 SGHNT and CDR2 YYREEE (reference sequence). Trimming removed 4 bases from V and 4 bases from J, with 11 bases in between. The CDR3 DNA reads TGTGCCAGCAGCGTGGGACGCCGAGAGACCCAGTACTTC. It yields the protein CASSVGRRETQYF.